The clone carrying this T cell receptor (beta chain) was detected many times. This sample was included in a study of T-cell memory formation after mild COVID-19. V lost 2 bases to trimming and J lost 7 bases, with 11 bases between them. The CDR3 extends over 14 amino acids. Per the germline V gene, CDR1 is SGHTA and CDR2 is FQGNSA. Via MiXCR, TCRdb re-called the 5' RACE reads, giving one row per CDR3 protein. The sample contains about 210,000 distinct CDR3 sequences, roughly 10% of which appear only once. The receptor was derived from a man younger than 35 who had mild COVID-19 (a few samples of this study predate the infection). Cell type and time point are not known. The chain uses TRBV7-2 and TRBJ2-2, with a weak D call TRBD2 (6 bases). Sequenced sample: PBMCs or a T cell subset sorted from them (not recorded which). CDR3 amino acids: CASSLTGGDGELFF. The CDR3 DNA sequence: TGTGCCAGCAGCTTAACCGGGGGTGACGGGGAGCTGTTTTTT.